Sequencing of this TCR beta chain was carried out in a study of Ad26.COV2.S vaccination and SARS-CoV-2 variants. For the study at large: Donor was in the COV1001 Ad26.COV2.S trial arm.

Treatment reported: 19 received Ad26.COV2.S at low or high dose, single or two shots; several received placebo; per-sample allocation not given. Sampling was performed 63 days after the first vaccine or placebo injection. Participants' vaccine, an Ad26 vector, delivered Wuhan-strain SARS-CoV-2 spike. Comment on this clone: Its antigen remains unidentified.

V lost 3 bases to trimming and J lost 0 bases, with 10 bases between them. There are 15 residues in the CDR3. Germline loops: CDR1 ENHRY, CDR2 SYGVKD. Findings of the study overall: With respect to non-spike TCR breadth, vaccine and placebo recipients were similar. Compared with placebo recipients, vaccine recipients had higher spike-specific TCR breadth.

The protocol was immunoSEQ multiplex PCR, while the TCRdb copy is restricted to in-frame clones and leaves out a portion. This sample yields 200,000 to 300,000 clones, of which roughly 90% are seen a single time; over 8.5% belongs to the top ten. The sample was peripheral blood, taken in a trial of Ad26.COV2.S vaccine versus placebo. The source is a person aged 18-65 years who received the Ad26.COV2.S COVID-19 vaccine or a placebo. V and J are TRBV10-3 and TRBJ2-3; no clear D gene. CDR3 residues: CAISENLKSTDTQYF. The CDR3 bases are TGTGCCATCAGTGAAAATCTAAAGAGCACAGATACGCAGTATTTT.